The 32 T cell receptor beta chains presented below share a single source sample, sequenced in a study of blood T cell repertoires in COVID-19. Some clones are missing from TCRdb's copy, which holds only in-frame ones; the method was immunoSEQ multiplex PCR. Of approximately 280,000 clones in the sample, roughly 91% were seen once. The material sequenced was peripheral blood. These receptors all come from a man aged 40-49 years with acute or convalescent COVID-19.

The chain joins TRBV6-5 to TRBJ1-6; possibly TRBD1 for D (6 bases). The CDR3 sequence is 14 residues long. Trimming took 4 bases from V and 9 from J, leaving 13 bases between them. Germline loops: CDR1 MNHEY, CDR2 SVGAGI. CDR3 nucleotide sequence: TGTGCCAGCAGTTCTGGGGGCTCCGGTTCACCCCTCCACTTT. Protein sequence: CASSSGGSGSPLHF.

V gene TRBV3-1 (or the pseudogene TRBV3-2) combines with J gene TRBJ2-4; tentative D call: TRBD2 (5 bases). The CDR3 runs to 15 residues. V dropped 1 base and J dropped 7 bases, with 14 bases sitting between them. The germline CDR1 and CDR2 sequences are LGHDT and YNNKEL (reference sequence). The chain's CDR3 is CASSQVRGTGNIQYF. As DNA, the CDR3 is TGTGCCAGCAGCCAAGTTCGGGGAACCGGGAACATTCAGTACTTC.

The V and J genes are TRBV10-1 and TRBJ1-6; 10 nucleotides match TRBD1. This CDR3 has 14 amino acids. Losses at the gene ends were 8 bases for V and 9 bases for J; bases not matched to a gene: 7. Germline V CDR1 and CDR2: WNHNN, SYGVQD (reference sequence). The CDR3 DNA follows: TGCGCCAGCTCCTCGGGACAGGGGACTTCACCCCTCCACTTT. This translates into CASSSGQGTSPLHF.

The genes are TRBV12-5 and TRBJ2-1; 10 nucleotides align to TRBD2. Unmatched junction bases numbered 6, after V lost 5 bases and J lost 5 bases. The CDR3 totals 15 residues. The germline gives CDR1 LGHNT, CDR2 FRNRAP. CDR3 nucleotides: TGTGCTAGTGGTCTCGGACTAGCGGCGGACAATGAGCAGTTCTTC. Residues: CASGLGLAADNEQFF.

This chain links TRBV6-2 or TRBV6-3 with TRBJ2-1, with a weak D call TRBD1 (5 bases). Germline-derived CDR1 and CDR2 are MNHEY and SVGEGT. The CDR3 extends over 15 amino acids. Trimming stripped 3 bases from V and 0 bases from J, with 9 bases between. This CDR3 is CASSYGASSYNEQFF. The CDR3 DNA reads as TGTGCCAGCAGTTATGGGGCAAGCTCCTACAATGAGCAGTTCTTC.

The chain carries TRBV30 and TRBJ2-7; a weak D match, TRBD1 (6 bases). The CDR3 extends over 13 amino acids. The V end lost 7 bases, the J end lost 0 bases, and 13 bases lay between the germline ends. From germline, CDR1 is GTSNPN and CDR2 SVGIG (reference sequence). The CDR3 loop reads CALRQESSYEQYF. DNA of the CDR3: TGTGCCTTACGACAGGAAAGCTCCTACGAGCAGTACTTC.

The V and J genes are TRBV11-2 and TRBJ2-1, with 10 nucleotides matching TRBD2. CDR3 length: 14 residues. From germline, CDR1 is SGHAT and CDR2 FQNNGV. After removal of 6 bases from V and 10 bases from J, the junction contained 9 bases not matched to a gene. Here the CDR3 DNA reads TGTGCCAGCAGTTCGCTAGCGGGGGTTGGGGAGCAGTTCTTC. Translating gives CASSSLAGVGEQFF.

This clone was observed a handful of times. J is TRBJ2-2 and V is TRBV9; maybe TRBD1 (6 bases). V lost 6 bases and J 5 bases, leaving 20 bases between the germline ends. CDR1 SGDLS and CDR2 YYNGEE come from the germline V gene. The CDR3 contains 16 residues. CDR3 nucleotide sequence: TGTGCCAGCACTCAGAGGCCCAGGGGAAAGACCGGGGAGCTGTTTTTT. Protein: CASTQRPRGKTGELFF.

V is TRBV10-2 and J is TRBJ1-2; no firm D call. Germline V gene lookup returns CDR1 WSHSY and CDR2 SAAADI. V dropped 2 bases and J dropped 4 bases, with 14 bases sitting between them. The CDR3 is 15 residues long. The CDR3 sequence: CASSERAGFGYGYTF. CDR3 sequence (DNA): TGCGCCAGCAGTGAGAGAGCAGGCTTTGGCTATGGCTACACCTTC.

The gene calls are TRBV7-2 and TRBJ1-2, with 9 bases identical to TRBD1. CDR1 is SGHTA, CDR2 FQGNSA, per germline. There are 15 residues in the CDR3. Trimming took 5 bases from V and 4 from J; bases not matched to a gene: 8. The CDR3 here is CASSPTGGAGYGYTF. CDR3 in DNA: TGTGCCAGCAGCCCGACAGGGGGTGCAGGCTATGGCTACACCTTC.

The rearrangement links TRBV2 to TRBJ1-4; D remains unclear. This CDR3 is 14 amino acids long. Trimming took 7 bases from V and 4 from J, leaving 13 bases between them. Germline lookup yields CDR1 SNHLY and CDR2 FYNNEI. CDR3 sequence reads: CASIRERNNEKLFF. CDR3 nucleotides: TGTGCCAGCATTAGAGAGAGGAATAATGAAAAACTGTTTTTT.

This clone was seen only once. This rearrangement joins TRBV3-1 (or the pseudogene TRBV3-2) to TRBJ1-6; 7 positions agree with TRBD1. The V gene end was trimmed by 6 bases and the J gene end by 8 bases; junction bases not matched to a gene: 13. Germline V lookup: CDR1 LGHDT, CDR2 YNNKEL (reference sequence). The CDR3 totals 16 residues. CDR3 loop: CASSSYRQGRYSPLHF. As DNA, the CDR3 is TGTGCCAGCAGTTCCTACCGACAGGGCCGATATTCACCCCTCCACTTT.

The V gene is TRBV10-1, the J gene TRBJ1-3; D unclear. Between the trimmed V and J ends, which lost 0 bases and 4 bases, there was a span of 10 bases. Germline loops: CDR1 WNHNN, CDR2 SYGVQD (reference sequence). The CDR3 spans 15 residues. This CDR3 reads CASSESRGRGNTIYF. DNA for the CDR3: TGCGCCAGCAGTGAGTCAAGAGGGAGAGGAAACACCATATATTTT.

This clone was recorded once. The chain recombines TRBV23-1 with TRBJ1-5, with TRBD1 matching over 7 bases. Being an ORF, TRBV23-1 has a function that is uncertain. The CDR3 sequence is 17 residues long. V lost 0 bases, J lost 7 bases, and 12 bases stayed unmatched. The CDR3: CASSQSGLGGPGQPQHF. As DNA, the CDR3 is TGCGCCAGCAGTCAATCGGGACTAGGGGGCCCGGGGCAGCCCCAGCATTTT.

This chain links TRBV2 with TRBJ2-2; 7 bases line up with TRBD1. Germline trimming cut 6 bases from V and 4 bases from J; bases unmatched to any gene: 8. Germline V gene sequence: CDR1 SNHLY, CDR2 FYNNEI. The CDR3 is 15 amino acids. CDR3 loop: CASSPDRVGTGELFF. CDR3 nucleotides: TGTGCCAGCAGCCCTGACAGGGTTGGCACCGGGGAGCTGTTTTTT.

Concerning this clone: Additional DNA sequences in this sample encode the identical CDR3. This rearrangement joins TRBV27 to TRBJ1-2, with 8 positions matching TRBD1. The CDR3 runs 13 residues. Germline values: CDR1 MNHEY, CDR2 SMNVEV (reference sequence). J gave up 7 bases and V 3 bases, and 4 bases lay outside the gene matches. The CDR3 is CASSFRTGSGYTF. CDR3 in DNA: TGTGCCAGCAGTTTTCGGACAGGGTCTGGCTACACCTTC.

The genes are TRBV24-1 and TRBJ2-3, with 8 bases lining up with TRBD1. The length of the CDR3 is 13 residues. CDR1 and CDR2 from the germline V gene are KGHDR and SFDVKD. V lost 11 bases, J lost 4 bases, and 7 bases stayed unmatched. DNA of the CDR3: TGTGCCAGTAGACAGGGGTTTGCAGATACGCAGTATTTT. The encoded protein is CASRQGFADTQYF.

CDR3 DNA: TGTGCCAGCAGGGGACAGGGACTCACTGAAGCTTTCTTT. Its protein is CASRGQGLTEAFF. The chain carries TRBV2 and TRBJ1-1, with 9 bases fitting TRBD1. After removal of 6 bases from V and 4 bases from J, the junction contained 3 bases not matched to a gene. This CDR3 contains 13 residues. Germline values: CDR1 SNHLY, CDR2 FYNNEI.

This sequence joins TRBV5-6 and TRBJ2-7, with TRBD2 identical over 9 bases. CDR3 size: 14 residues. Per germline, CDR1 SGHDT and CDR2 YYEEEE. The V and J ends lost 6 bases and 2 bases, in that order; junction bases with no gene match: 6. The CDR3 sequence: CASTIRGGAYEQYF. CDR3 bases: TGTGCCAGCACTATTCGCGGGGGGGCCTACGAGCAGTACTTC. Full variable domain (rest looked up from reference TRBV5-6 and TRBJ2-7): DAGVTQSPTHLIKTRGQQVTLRCSPKSGHDTVSWYQQALGQGPQFIFQYYEEEERQRGNFPDRFSGHQFPNYSSELNVNALLLGDSALYLCASTIRGGAYEQYFGPGTRLTVT.

The CDR3 DNA is TGCGCCAGCAGCTCCGACACCCTCTCCTATAATTCACCCCTCCACTTT. Translated, it gives CASSSDTLSYNSPLHF. The chain couples TRBV5-1 to TRBJ1-6; no clear D. The CDR3 spans 16 residues. V dropped 3 bases and J dropped 0 bases, with 10 bases sitting between them. Looked up from germline, CDR1 is SGHRS and CDR2 is YFSETQ.

The chain uses TRBV9 and TRBJ2-7; the D gene is possibly TRBD2 (5 bases). The CDR3 covers 15 residues. CDR1 is SGDLS, CDR2 YYNGEE, per germline. V lost 3 bases to trimming and J lost 6 bases, with 19 bases between them. CDR3 in DNA: TGTGCCAGCAGCGGAACGGTTACAGAGGGTTCCGAGCAGTACTTC. It yields the protein CASSGTVTEGSEQYF.

The V call is TRBV11-3, the J call TRBJ2-1; D possibly corresponds to TRBD2 (6 bases). The germline V and J ends were trimmed by 6 bases and 7 bases, with 16 bases remaining between them. Per germline, CDR1 SGHNT and CDR2 YENEEA. CDR3 length equals 14 residues. CDR3 amino acids: CASSYRLGRNEQFF. DNA for the CDR3: TGTGCCAGCAGTTACCGACTAGGTAGAAATGAGCAGTTCTTC.

The gene calls are TRBV6-5 and TRBJ1-2; 7 nucleotides line up with TRBD1. This CDR3 has 13 residues. Germline trimming cut 4 bases from V and 7 bases from J; bases unmatched to any gene: 6. Germline CDR1 MNHEY, CDR2 SVGAGI. The CDR3 spells CASSSRDSAGYTF. Written as DNA, the CDR3 is TGTGCCAGCAGTTCCCGGGACAGTGCTGGCTACACCTTC.

The chain recombines TRBV4-1 with TRBJ2-2; D may be TRBD2 (5 bases). Trimming removed 4 bases at V and 0 bases at J, with 15 bases between. Germline V gene data show CDR1 as MGHRA and CDR2 as YSYEKL. The CDR3 length is 17 residues. The CDR3 nucleotides are TGCGCCAGCAGCCCCGGGAAGGCTCGAACGAACACCGGGGAGCTGTTTTTT. Encoded protein: CASSPGKARTNTGELFF.

This chain links TRBV2 with TRBJ2-1, with D tentatively TRBD1 (6 bases). Germline V CDR1 and CDR2: SNHLY, FYNNEI. Trimming shortened V by 1 base and J by 7 bases, and 17 bases separated the two germline ends. The CDR3 runs to 16 residues. The CDR3 loop is CASSEGYGGLVNEQFF. The DNA of the CDR3 is TGTGCCAGCAGTGAAGGTTATGGGGGCCTGGTAAATGAGCAGTTCTTC.

The chain recombines TRBV10-2 with TRBJ2-1; 10 nucleotides match TRBD2. The V and J ends lost 6 bases and 7 bases, in that order; junction bases with no gene match: 12. This CDR3 contains 16 residues. Germline CDR1 reads WSHSY; CDR2 reads SAAADI. Here the CDR3 reads CASRKQSGGAGNEQFF. The CDR3 DNA is TGCGCCAGCAGAAAGCAGAGCGGGGGGGCTGGAAATGAGCAGTTCTTC.

As concerns this clone: Other DNA sequences in this specimen translate into the identical CDR3. V and J are TRBV9 and TRBJ1-5; 10 bases are shared with TRBD1. Trimming took 0 bases from V and 4 from J; bases not matched to a gene: 1. The CDR3 extends over 15 amino acids. The germline CDR1 and CDR2 sequences are SGDLS and YYNGEE. The CDR3 DNA is TGTGCCAGCAGCGTAGGGGACAGGGGAAATCAGCCCCAGCATTTT. Protein sequence: CASSVGDRGNQPQHF.

The chain carries TRBV7-9 and TRBJ2-1; 9 bases fit TRBD2. Germline V gives CDR1 SEHNR, CDR2 FQNEAQ (reference sequence). This CDR3 region has 14 residues. With 0 bases clipped from V and 9 bases from J, the junction kept 3 bases outside the gene matches. CDR3: CASSLARGGGEQFF. Here the CDR3 DNA reads TGTGCCAGCAGCTTAGCACGCGGGGGGGGTGAGCAGTTCTTC.

About this clone: Additional DNA sequences in this sample encode the identical CDR3. The genes are TRBV11-2 and TRBJ1-6; 10 positions match TRBD1. The length of the CDR3 is 15 residues. Germline V gene sequence: CDR1 SGHAT, CDR2 FQNNGV. The V and J ends lost 5 bases and 5 bases, in that order; junction bases with no gene match: 3. In DNA form, the CDR3 reads TGTGCCAGCAGCCTAGGGACAGGGGATAATTCACCCCTCCACTTT. The encoded protein is CASSLGTGDNSPLHF.

J is TRBJ1-3 and V is TRBV11-2; 8 bases are a match to TRBD1. The CDR3 spans 19 residues. Per the germline V gene, CDR1 is SGHAT and CDR2 is FQNNGV. Germline trimming cut 1 base from V and 0 bases from J; bases unmatched to any gene: 11. This chain's CDR3 is CASSLGESDRGFSGNTIYF. The CDR3 nucleotides are TGTGCCAGCAGCTTAGGCGAGAGTGACAGGGGCTTCTCTGGAAACACCATATATTTT. Drawing the rest from reference TRBV11-2 and TRBJ1-3, the complete variable domain is EAGVAQSPRYKIIEKRQSVAFWCNPISGHATLYWYQQILGQGPKLLIQFQNNGVVDDSQLPKDRFSAERLKGVDSTLKIQPAKLEDSAVYLCASSLGESDRGFSGNTIYFGEGSWLTVV.

The chain links TRBV5-1 to TRBJ2-7; 7 bases fit TRBD1. In germline, CDR1 is SGHRS, CDR2 YFSETQ. The CDR3 is 15 residues long. V lost 3 bases and J lost 4; bases outside the gene matches: 10. The CDR3 loop reads CASSSSRGHGYEQYF. CDR3 nucleotides: TGCGCCAGCAGCTCATCAAGGGGGCATGGGTACGAGCAGTACTTC.

The gene calls are TRBV7-9 and TRBJ1-3; TRBD1 is a possible D gene (5 bases). CDR3 length: 15 residues. Trimming shortened V by 5 bases and J by 0 bases, and 11 bases separated the two germline ends. CDR1 and CDR2 from the germline V gene are SEHNR and FQNEAQ (reference sequence). CDR3 in DNA: TGTGCCAGCAGCCCAGGGTCCTCCTCTGGAAACACCATATATTTT. The encoded protein is CASSPGSSSGNTIYF.